This entry concerns a single TCR beta chain. The antigen is undetermined. Between the trimmed V and J ends, which lost 0 bases and 13 bases, there was a span of 10 bases. The CDR3 is 12 residues long. TCRdb keeps only in-frame clones here, not all; method: immunoSEQ multiplex PCR. Altogether 80,000 to 95,000 clones are present, 90% being singletons, with the ten largest covering roughly 5.9%. Second-dose intervals near 4 or 12 weeks were combined. The data derive from a study of T cell responses to AZD1222 COVID-19 vaccine. Whole-study results and caveats: Females outnumbered males among donors, who were mostly white British; clonal diversity was possibly underestimated. The CD4 TCRs associated with vaccination extended across spike and predominated at 160-218 and 743-854.

The sample was peripheral blood, taken 28 days after the second AZD1222 dose. The chain links TRBV12-3 or TRBV12-4 to TRBJ1-5; D remains unclear. This TCR came from an adult who received the AZD1222 COVID-19 vaccine. The CDR3 DNA is TGTGCCAGCAGTTTAGCGCTGAGGACGCAGCATTTT. It specifies CASSLALRTQHF.